This paragraph reports one T cell receptor beta chain. What it recognizes is unknown. The data stem from a study of T-cell memory formation after mild COVID-19. Study-level background: TCR clustering was largely donor specific. Study findings and constraints: Whether second-wave clones peaking at day 37 were SARS-CoV-2 specific went unconfirmed. Clones that contracted clustered mainly in CM and EM if CD4+ and in EMRA if CD8+.

This CDR3 has 13 amino acids. V dropped 6 bases and J dropped 5; count of bases not matched to a gene: 5. After 5'RACE with constant-segment primers, TCR alpha and TCR beta cDNA libraries carrying sample barcodes and UMIs were obtained. TCRdb reanalysed the 5' RACE reads using MiXCR and keeps one entry per CDR3 protein. Of 300,000 to 400,000 distinct CDR3 sequences in the sample, over 25% are singletons; the top ten hold approximately 15%. Input material: PBMCs or a T cell subset sorted from them (not recorded which). The TCR originated in an adult woman who had mild COVID-19 (a few samples of this study predate the infection). Cell type and time point are not known. The chain uses TRBV12-3 or TRBV12-4 and TRBJ2-5; TRBD1 matches at 8 bases. DNA for the CDR3: TGTGCCAGCAGACCCAGGGGGCTCGAGACCCAGTACTTC. This gives the protein CASRPRGLETQYF.